These 27 T cell receptor beta chains were all obtained from the same sample, sequenced in a study of blood T cell repertoires in COVID-19. The assay was immunoSEQ multiplex PCR, and TCRdb's table has in-frame clones only and misses some. In the table there are about 120,000 clones, 75% to 85% of which are singletons. The sequencing input was peripheral blood. The receptors derive from a human donor in a cohort sampled during active COVID-19.

V gene TRBV27 combines with J gene TRBJ2-1, with D possibly TRBD2 on 5 matching bases. The CDR3 runs to 14 residues. V was shortened by 0 bases and J by 5 bases, with 8 bases between the two germline ends. The germline gives CDR1 MNHEY, CDR2 SMNVEV (reference sequence). CDR3 sequence reads: CASSLSRTHNEQFF. DNA of the CDR3: TGTGCCAGCAGTTTATCCAGGACTCACAATGAGCAGTTCTTC.

This chain joins TRBV7-9 and TRBJ2-3; weak D call: TRBD1 (6 bases). V dropped 6 bases and J dropped 2 bases, with 15 bases sitting between them. The length of the CDR3 is 15 residues. Germline lookup yields CDR1 SEHNR and CDR2 FQNEAQ (reference sequence). CDR3 in DNA: TGTGCCAGCAGAAGGGGTTACAGGGACACAGATACGCAGTATTTT. Encoded protein: CASRRGYRDTDTQYF.

The chain links TRBV15 to TRBJ2-4, with a tentative D call TRBD1 (6 bases). CDR3 length equals 15 residues. V lost 1 base and J 4 bases, leaving 11 bases between the germline ends. In germline, CDR1 is LNHNV, CDR2 YYDKDF (reference sequence). CDR3 loop: CATSRVGGTKNIQYF. The CDR3 DNA reads TGTGCCACCAGCAGAGTTGGTGGGACAAAAAACATTCAGTACTTC.

The chain uses TRBV7-2 and TRBJ1-6; D gene uncertain. CDR1 and CDR2 from the germline V gene are SGHTA and FQGNSA. The CDR3 has 14 residues. V lost 1 base to trimming and J lost 6 bases, with 7 bases between them. CDR3 coding DNA: TGTGCCAGCAGCTTAGAATCTCTTAATTCACCCCTCCACTTT. Residues: CASSLESLNSPLHF.

The chain joins TRBV3-1 (or the pseudogene TRBV3-2) to TRBJ1-2, with 7 positions matching TRBD1. This CDR3 spans 14 amino acids. The V and J ends lost 4 bases and 7 bases, in that order; junction bases with no gene match: 9. Germline V lookup: CDR1 LGHDT, CDR2 YNNKEL (reference sequence). In DNA form, the CDR3 reads TGTGCCAGCAGCCCTTCATCAGGGGGTAGTGGCTACACCTTC. This translates into CASSPSSGGSGYTF.

The chain is built from TRBV11-1 and TRBJ2-6, with a weak D call TRBD1 (5 bases). The CDR3 covers 15 residues. Germline V lookup: CDR1 SGHAT, CDR2 FQDESV (reference sequence). The germline V and J ends were trimmed by 6 bases and 0 bases, with 9 bases remaining between them. The DNA of the CDR3 is TGTGCCAGCAGGGGGCGGTACTCTGGGGCCAACGTCCTGACTTTC. Its translation: CASRGRYSGANVLTF.

The sample holds one count of this clone. This chain joins TRBV7-2 and TRBJ2-2; weak D call: TRBD2 (6 bases). Trimming stripped 4 bases from V and 3 bases from J, with 12 bases between. The CDR3 loop spans 15 amino acids. Germline CDR1 is SGHTA and CDR2 is FQGNSA. CDR3 protein: CASSSGGSHTGELFF. The CDR3 nucleotides read TGTGCCAGCAGCTCAGGAGGGTCGCACACCGGGGAGCTGTTTTTT.

In its sample, this clone was seen once. The rearrangement uses TRBV11-3 and TRBJ1-1, with 7 bases matching TRBD1. CDR1 is SGHNT and CDR2 is YENEEA in the germline V gene. Trimming removed 4 bases from V and 1 base from J; junction bases left unmatched: 6. The CDR3 covers 15 residues. The CDR3 DNA reads as TGTGCCAGCAGCTACGAGGGACAGCCGAACACTGAAGCTTTCTTT. It yields the protein CASSYEGQPNTEAFF. Drawing the rest from reference TRBV11-3 and TRBJ1-1, the complete variable domain is EAGVVQSPRYKIIEKKQPVAFWCNPISGHNTLYWYLQNLGQGPELLIRYENEEAVDDSQLPKDRFSAERLKGVDSTLKIQPAELGDSAVYLCASSYEGQPNTEAFFGQGTRLTVV.

The chain is built from TRBV6-5 and TRBJ1-6, with 8 nucleotides matching TRBD1. Germline CDR1 MNHEY, CDR2 SVGAGI. J was trimmed by 13 bases and V by 6 bases; bases with no gene match: 8. This CDR3 has 13 amino acids. The CDR3 protein is CASRGQGLYPLHF. CDR3 DNA sequence: TGTGCCAGCAGAGGACAGGGACTTTATCCCCTCCACTTT.

CDR3 bases: TGTGCCAGCAAACTCCGGGACAGGGCTAACACTGAAGCTTTCTTT. Encoded protein: CASKLRDRANTEAFF. The chain couples TRBV2 to TRBJ1-1; 9 bases agree with TRBD1. V shed 7 bases and J 2 bases; nucleotides not matched to a gene: 8. The V gene's germline CDR1 is SNHLY and CDR2 FYNNEI. The CDR3 spans 15 residues. Based on the CDR3 plus reference TRBV2 and TRBJ1-1, the full variable domain is EPEVTQTPSHQVTQMGQEVILRCVPISNHLYFYWYRQILGQKVEFLVSFYNNEISEKSEIFDDQFSVERPDGSNFTLKIRSTKLEDSAMYFCASKLRDRANTEAFFGQGTRLTVV.

The chain carries TRBV2 and TRBJ1-4, with TRBD1 matching over 7 bases. CDR1 and CDR2 from the germline V gene are SNHLY and FYNNEI. J lost 6 bases, V lost 6 bases, and 10 bases had no gene match. CDR3 length: 15 amino acids. CDR3 sequence reads: CASRVPGGPDEKLFF. The CDR3 nucleotides are TGTGCCAGCAGAGTCCCAGGGGGACCGGATGAAAAACTGTTTTTT.

CDR3 protein: CASSPRQTGSHEQYF. CDR3 sequence (DNA): TGTGCCAGCTCACCACGTCAGACAGGGAGCCACGAGCAGTACTTC. The rearrangement uses TRBV18 and TRBJ2-7; 7 bases fit TRBD1. The V and J ends lost 1 base and 5 bases, in that order; junction bases with no gene match: 8. The CDR3 consists of 15 residues. CDR1 is KGHSH and CDR2 is LQKENI in the germline V gene.

The rearrangement joins TRBV14 to TRBJ2-2, with D maybe TRBD1 (5 bases). Trimming removed 4 bases at V and 4 bases at J, with 10 bases between. The CDR3 sequence is 14 residues long. Germline V lookup: CDR1 SGHDN, CDR2 FVKESK. In DNA, the CDR3 is TGTGCCAGCAGCCCCAGGGTCGTCACCGGGGAGCTGTTTTTT. The encoded protein is CASSPRVVTGELFF.

This rearrangement joins TRBV24-1 to TRBJ1-2; D is unresolved. The germline CDR1 and CDR2 sequences are KGHDR and SFDVKD. CDR3 length: 14 residues. With 0 bases removed from V and 0 bases from J, the gap between germline ends came to 4 bases. CDR3 bases: TGTGCCACCAGTGATTTGCTCTCTAACTATGGCTACACCTTC. Its protein is CATSDLLSNYGYTF.

The chain recombines TRBV29-1 with TRBJ2-3; D unresolved. The germline V gene encodes CDR1 SQVTM and CDR2 ANQGSEA. The CDR3 sequence is 14 residues long. V was clipped by 0 bases and J by 6 bases, with 13 bases between them. DNA of the CDR3: TGCAGCGTTGAAGATCCTTTTTCCAGGGATACGCAGTATTTT. Its protein is CSVEDPFSRDTQYF.

In this sample, this clone turned up once. This chain uses TRBV11-2 with TRBJ2-5; TRBD2 agrees at 9 bases. The V segment lost 5 bases and the J segment 4 bases; nucleotides outside the gene matches: 17. The CDR3 loop spans 18 amino acids. CDR1 SGHAT and CDR2 FQNNGV come from the germline V gene. In DNA form, the CDR3 reads TGTGCCAGCAGCCGCTTAATAGCGGGAGTAGTGGGCGGAGAGACCCAGTACTTC. Translated, it gives CASSRLIAGVVGGETQYF.

The V call is TRBV19, the J call TRBJ2-5, with 8 bases identical to TRBD1. With 1 base clipped from V and 5 bases from J, the junction kept 6 bases outside the gene matches. CDR1 and CDR2 from the germline V gene are LNHDA and SQIVND (reference sequence). The CDR3 runs 15 residues. The CDR3 here is CASSIVQGARETQYF. The CDR3 nucleotides are TGTGCCAGTAGTATAGTCCAGGGGGCTAGGGAGACCCAGTACTTC.

This clone was seen a handful of times. The chain is built from TRBV7-9 and TRBJ1-1; 8 positions agree with TRBD1. The germline V gene encodes CDR1 SEHNR and CDR2 FQNEAQ (reference sequence). This CDR3 region has 16 residues. J lost 5 bases, V lost 5 bases, and 13 bases had no gene match. The CDR3 protein is CASSRNGQGPGTEAFF. The CDR3 nucleotides read TGTGCCAGCAGCCGAAATGGACAGGGTCCGGGTACTGAAGCTTTCTTT. Full variable domain (rest looked up from reference TRBV7-9 and TRBJ1-1): DTGVSQNPRHKITKRGQNVTFRCDPISEHNRLYWYRQTLGQGPEFLTYFQNEAQLEKSRLLSDRFSAERPKGSFSTLEIQRTEQGDSAMYLCASSRNGQGPGTEAFFGQGTRLTVV.

This chain connects TRBV6-4 to TRBJ2-1; 8 nucleotides agree with TRBD2. The V segment lost 2 bases and the J segment 3 bases; nucleotides outside the gene matches: 3. Germline lookup yields CDR1 MRHNA and CDR2 SNTAGT. The CDR3 has 15 amino acids. The CDR3 DNA is TGTGCCAGCAGTGACCGGAGCGGGAGCTACAATGAGCAGTTCTTC. It specifies CASSDRSGSYNEQFF.

This clone came up a few times. The chain combines TRBV28 with TRBJ1-5, with D unresolved. The germline CDR1 and CDR2 sequences are MDHEN and SYDVKM. CDR3 length: 13 residues. Trimming stripped 5 bases from V and 0 bases from J, with 5 bases between. The CDR3 nucleotides are TGTGCCAGCAGTCCGGTTAGCAATCAGCCCCAGCATTTT. This gives the protein CASSPVSNQPQHF.

This chain uses TRBV11-1 with TRBJ2-7, with D possibly TRBD2 on 5 matching bases. Trimming shortened V by 4 bases and J by 3 bases, and 10 bases separated the two germline ends. The length of the CDR3 is 13 residues. The germline CDR1 and CDR2 sequences are SGHAT and FQDESV (reference sequence). The CDR3 region has the DNA TGTGCCAGCAGCTATCAAGGAGGCTACGAGCAGTACTTC. This encodes CASSYQGGYEQYF.

The rearrangement joins TRBV19 to TRBJ1-2; 9 bases match TRBD1. Per germline, CDR1 LNHDA and CDR2 SQIVND (reference sequence). This CDR3 spans 16 amino acids. The ends lost 5 bases at V and 2 bases at J; junction bases unmatched: 9. The CDR3 DNA sequence: TGTGCCAGTAGTCCCCCGGGACAGGGAGAAAACTATGGCTACACCTTC. Protein sequence: CASSPPGQGENYGYTF.

This clone came up a few times. The chain is built from TRBV27 and TRBJ2-1; D unclear. Trimming pared 0 bases from V and 3 bases from J, leaving 9 bases between. Germline V CDR1 and CDR2: MNHEY, SMNVEV (reference sequence). The CDR3 contains 15 residues. CDR3 amino acids: CASSLSRLDYNEQFF. The CDR3 DNA reads as TGTGCCAGCAGTTTATCCAGACTGGACTACAATGAGCAGTTCTTC.

A single count supports this clone. The CDR3 region has the DNA TGTGCCAGCAGTGACAGGGACAGGGGGATAGTGAACACTGAAGCTTTCTTT. Translating gives CASSDRDRGIVNTEAFF. The rearrangement joins TRBV6-4 to TRBJ1-1; 11 positions match TRBD1. The CDR3 has 17 amino acids. Trimming at V came to 2 bases and at J to 0 bases, leaving 5 bases not matched to a gene. The V gene's germline CDR1 is MRHNA and CDR2 SNTAGT.

This clone was observed a single time. This chain uses TRBV6-6 with TRBJ1-5; TRBD1 agrees at 10 bases. CDR3 length: 16 amino acids. Germline CDR1 and CDR2: MNHNY and SVGAGI (reference sequence). J lost 4 bases, V lost 2 bases, and 5 bases had no gene match. CDR3 region: CASSYRTGGSNQPQHF. The DNA for the CDR3 is TGTGCCAGCAGTTACAGGACAGGGGGAAGTAATCAGCCCCAGCATTTT.

This chain connects TRBV4-2 to TRBJ2-7; no firm D call. This CDR3 spans 12 amino acids. Trimming left V 2 bases short and J 3 bases short, with 5 bases between. Germline V gene sequence: CDR1 LGHNA, CDR2 YNFKEQ. The CDR3 DNA follows: TGTGCCAGCAGCCAAACAGACTACGAGCAGTACTTC. Translating gives CASSQTDYEQYF.

This clone was detected once. The chain employs TRBV30 and TRBJ2-5; maybe TRBD2 (6 bases). CDR1 and CDR2 (germline): GTSNPN, SVGIG (reference sequence). V shed 2 bases and J shed 5 bases, with 12 bases lying between them. This CDR3 has 13 residues. CDR3 region: CAWSRGLRETQYF. CDR3 nucleotide sequence: TGTGCCTGGAGTCGGGGGTTGCGGGAGACCCAGTACTTC.